This entry is about one T cell receptor beta chain. Its target is unknown. On cycle 4 day 1 and cycle 7 day 1, as well as at baseline, blood was sampled. Assay used: immunoSEQ multiplex PCR; TCRdb lists only in-frame clones, some missing. The top ten clones hold about 5% of a sample with approximately 62,000 clones, roughly 86% of them seen once. The entry originates in a study of OX40 agonist ivuxolimab in advanced cancers. Study conclusions and caveats: On average, a greater number of expanded clones characterised CD8+ T cells relative to CD4+.

The CDR3 length is 14 residues. The ends were cut back, 3 bases at V and 3 bases at J, with 6 bases in the middle. The germline CDR1 and CDR2 sequences are LNHDA and SQIVND (reference sequence). This clonotype was obtained from an adult with an advanced solid tumor such as melanoma, head and neck, liver or kidney cancer. This chain uses TRBV19 with TRBJ2-6, with D unclear. Sample: CD4+ or CD8+ T cells sorted from blood, taken in a trial of the OX40 agonist ivuxolimab. The CDR3 spells CASSISGGANVLTF. The CDR3 DNA reads as TGTGCCAGTAGTATTTCAGGTGGGGCCAACGTCCTGACTTTC.